The 5 T cell receptor beta chains presented below share a single source sample, sequenced in a study of T cells in Graves' hyperthyroidism and ophthalmopathy. Template material for amplifying TCR beta CDR3 regions consisted of RNA transcripts. Carried out on the TCR CDR3, a first-round RT-PCR used the HTBI primer set. Each CDR3 protein is one row after TCRdb ran MiXCR on the multiplex PCR reads. Altogether approximately 500,000 distinct CDR3 sequences are present, approximately 44% being singletons, with the ten largest covering around 8%. The sequenced material came from peripheral blood or thyroid tissue (not recorded which). All receptors derive from a woman between 18 and 29 years old with Graves' hyperthyroidism.

The chain combines TRBV2 with TRBJ2-7; a possible D gene is TRBD2 (6 bases). V was shortened by 10 bases and J by 0 bases, with 16 bases between the two germline ends. This CDR3 is built from 14 residues. Looked up from germline, CDR1 is SNHLY and CDR2 is FYNNEI. This chain's CDR3 is CATLIAVTSYEQYF. The CDR3 nucleotides are TGTGCCACCTTAATAGCGGTAACCTCCTACGAGCAGTACTTC. Using reference TRBV2 and TRBJ2-7 for the parts outside the CDR3, the full variable domain is EPEVTQTPSHQVTQMGQEVILRCVPISNHLYFYWYRQILGQKVEFLVSFYNNEISEKSEIFDDQFSVERPDGSNFTLKIRSTKLEDSAMYFCATLIAVTSYEQYFGPGTRLTVT.

Ten or more counts support this clonotype. The gene calls are TRBV20-1 and TRBJ2-2, with 7 bases that match TRBD1. CDR1 and CDR2 (germline): DFQATT, SNEGSKA (reference sequence). CDR3 length equals 16 residues. After removal of 2 bases from V and 1 base from J, the junction contained 7 bases not matched to a gene. As DNA, the CDR3 is TGCAGTGCTAGACTCCTCGGACAGGAGAACACCGGGGAGCTGTTTTTT. Translation gives CSARLLGQENTGELFF.

With regard to this clonotype: Without the conserved terminal phenylalanine or tryptophan, this CDR3 likely stems from a read error. The gene calls are TRBV10-3 and TRBJ1-1; tentative D call: TRBD1 (6 bases). This CDR3 comprises 13 residues. Germline-derived CDR1 and CDR2 are ENHRY and SYGVKD. CDR3 protein: CAISDQGNTEAFS. CDR3 bases: TGTGCCATCAGTGACCAGGGGAACACTGAGGCTTTCTCT.

Worth noting for this clonotype: Mismatch with germline at one junction end may stem from a read error. The chain joins TRBV28 to TRBJ2-7; 13 positions agree with TRBD2. CDR3 size: 15 residues. The germline V gene encodes CDR1 MDHEN and CDR2 SYDVKM. CDR3 region: CAISEGTSGVYEQYF. CDR3 in DNA: TGTGCCATCAGTGAAGGGACTAGCGGGGTCTACGAGCAGTACTTC.

This clonotype has at least ten counts. The chain links TRBV2 to TRBJ1-3; TRBD1 is a possible D gene (5 bases). The CDR3 has 16 amino acids. Trimming took 1 base from V and 0 from J, leaving 10 bases between them. Germline CDR1 and CDR2: SNHLY and FYNNEI. Here the CDR3 reads CASSEVGTFSGNTIYF. CDR3 nucleotides: TGTGCCAGCAGTGAAGTAGGGACCTTCTCTGGAAACACCATATATTTT.